What follows are 28 T cell receptor beta chains derived from one specimen sequenced in a study of CXCR3-negative and CXCR3-positive naive CD8 T cells. 5' RACE that incorporated UMI labels was used to prepare the TRB cDNA libraries. Following a re-call of the 5' RACE reads, TCRdb has one entry per CDR3 protein and lacks DNA. The repertoire table contains 120,000 to 150,000 distinct CDR3 sequences. The antigens for these receptors are not known. Study observations and caveats: CXCR3-negative naive cells had less hydrophobic TRB CDR3s than did CXCR3-positive naive cells.

The sample consisted of naive CXCR3+ CD8+ T cells from blood. Subset given: CD45RO-CCR7+CD27+CD95- naive CD8+ T cells expressing CXCR3 (TNR3+). The receptor source for this set is a human donor in good health. Some clones in this sample may be carry-over from other donors' samples.

The V and J genes are TRBV28 and TRBJ2-3; without DNA, the TCRdb call of TRBD2 cannot be checked. CDR1 and CDR2 from the germline V gene are MDHEN and SYDVKM. The CDR3 contains 16 residues. Here the CDR3 reads CASSLLAGGLTDTQYF.

The chain has TRBV28 and TRBJ2-7; the TCRdb D gene call, TRBD1, has no DNA to confirm it. This CDR3 has 15 residues. Germline-derived CDR1 and CDR2 are MDHEN and SYDVKM. The CDR3 loop is CASRYRDRFSYEQYF.

The genes are TRBV11-2 and TRBJ2-1; TCRdb designates TRBD2, a call that cannot be tested without DNA. Germline-derived CDR1 and CDR2 are SGHAT and FQNNGV. This CDR3 region has 15 residues. CDR3 region: CASSSGLALGNEQFF.

V usage is TRBV7-6 and J usage is TRBJ2-1; TCRdb's D gene call, TRBD1, goes unchecked for lack of DNA. The CDR3 runs 15 residues. Per germline, CDR1 SGHVS and CDR2 FNYEAQ. CDR3 in amino acids: CASSLHEGRYNEQFF.

The J gene is TRBJ1-5, the V gene TRBV28; TCRdb names TRBD1, which stays unverified in the absence of DNA. The CDR3 consists of 15 residues. Germline V gene lookup returns CDR1 MDHEN and CDR2 SYDVKM. This chain's CDR3 is CASSFPLEGRQPQHF.

This sequence joins TRBV21-1 and TRBJ1-1; the D call of TRBD1 rests on TCRdb alone, since no DNA is present to check it. TRBV21-1 is classified as a pseudogene. The CDR3 runs 13 residues. The CDR3 here is CASRKQGGTEAFF.

The chain uses TRBV29-1 and TRBJ1-2. The CDR3 loop spans 14 amino acids. In germline, CDR1 is SQVTM, CDR2 ANQGSEA. The CDR3 sequence: CSVEEQTQEIGYTF.

The CDR3 is CASSLKGQGGWEAFF. V usage is TRBV27 and J usage is TRBJ1-1; the D call of TRBD1 rests on TCRdb alone, since no DNA is present to check it. The CDR3 contains 15 residues. The germline CDR1 and CDR2 sequences are MNHEY and SMNVEV (reference sequence).

This chain uses TRBV14 with TRBJ1-1; no DNA is available, so the TRBD1 call from TCRdb remains unchecked. Looked up from germline, CDR1 is SGHDN and CDR2 is FVKESK. CDR3 length: 16 residues. The CDR3 spells CASSQEIGILNTEAFF.

The chain recombines TRBV7-9 with TRBJ1-1; TCRdb's D call of TRBD1 is untestable without DNA. The germline gives CDR1 SEHNR, CDR2 FQNEAQ (reference sequence). The CDR3 contains 17 residues. The CDR3 region is CASSVFSSGSMNTEAFF.

The CDR3 region is CASSSGLAGFSSYNEQFF. The chain joins TRBV7-9 to TRBJ2-1; TCRdb lists TRBD2, though no DNA is available to test this call. The germline V gene has CDR1 SEHNR and CDR2 FQNEAQ (reference sequence). The CDR3 contains 18 residues. The variable domain in full, with the rest retrieved from reference TRBV7-9 and TRBJ2-1, is DTGVSQNPRHKITKRGQNVTFRCDPISEHNRLYWYRQTLGQGPEFLTYFQNEAQLEKSRLLSDRFSAERPKGSFSTLEIQRTEQGDSAMYLCASSSGLAGFSSYNEQFFGPGTRLTVL.

The chain joins TRBV19 to TRBJ2-3. Germline values: CDR1 LNHDA, CDR2 SQIVND (reference sequence). This CDR3 comprises 12 residues. CDR3: CASKGKGDTQYF.

The chain employs TRBV29-1 and TRBJ1-2; TCRdb indicates TRBD1, and absent DNA this call remains unverified. The CDR3 sequence is 13 residues long. Germline CDR1 SQVTM, CDR2 ANQGSEA. The CDR3 loop reads CSVEDGGLYGYTF.

The genes are TRBV6-6 and TRBJ2-1; TCRdb's assignment of TRBD1 cannot be checked, as there is no DNA. The CDR3 covers 13 residues. CDR1 is MNHNY and CDR2 is SVGAGI in the germline V gene (reference sequence). The CDR3 reads CASSSGVDNEQFF.

This CDR3 reads CASSLLAGPGYEQYF. V usage is TRBV5-1 and J usage is TRBJ2-7; TCRdb picks TRBD2, but there is no DNA to check that call. The CDR3 sequence is 15 residues long. Germline CDR1 is SGHRS and CDR2 is YFSETQ. The full variable domain, with the rest looked up from reference TRBV5-1 and TRBJ2-7, is KAGVTQTPRYLIKTRGQQVTLSCSPISGHRSVSWYQQTPGQGLQFLFEYFSETQRNKGNFPGRFSGRQFSNSRSEMNVSTLELGDSALYLCASSLLAGPGYEQYFGPGTRLTVT.

This chain connects TRBV6-2 or TRBV6-3 to TRBJ2-1; TCRdb picks TRBD1, but there is no DNA to check that call. Germline V lookup: CDR1 MNHEY, CDR2 SVGEGT. The CDR3 extends over 12 amino acids. CDR3: CASSLGRDEQFF.

The chain joins TRBV12-3 or TRBV12-4 to TRBJ1-6. The CDR3 spans 15 residues. CDR3 sequence: CASSFSSGANSPLHF.

The chain has TRBV7-9 and TRBJ2-7; the TRBD2 assignment by TCRdb is unverifiable without DNA. The CDR3 has 15 residues. Per the germline V gene, CDR1 is SEHNR and CDR2 is FQNEAQ (reference sequence). CDR3 protein: CASSIPAGGFYEQYF.

The chain employs TRBV23-1 and TRBJ2-1; TCRdb lists TRBD1, though no DNA is available to test this call. TRBV23-1 is identified as an open reading frame with a role that is uncertain. The CDR3 length is 17 residues. The CDR3 loop reads CASRKKTRDRGSNEQFF.

The chain recombines TRBV5-1 with TRBJ2-1. Per the germline V gene, CDR1 is SGHRS and CDR2 is YFSETQ. The CDR3 sequence is 14 residues long. CDR3 region: CASSLAASYNEQFF.

V usage is TRBV19 and J usage is TRBJ1-3. The CDR3 length is 12 residues. The germline gives CDR1 LNHDA, CDR2 SQIVND (reference sequence). This chain's CDR3 is CASSMAGNTIYF.

The rearrangement joins TRBV7-9 to TRBJ2-7; TCRdb names TRBD1, which stays unverified in the absence of DNA. The CDR3 contains 14 residues. The germline V gene encodes CDR1 SEHNR and CDR2 FQNEAQ (reference sequence). The CDR3 spells CASSPGTGMNEQYF.

The chain is built from TRBV28 and TRBJ1-4; TCRdb returns TRBD1, unconfirmable since there is no DNA. The CDR3 sequence is 16 residues long. From germline, CDR1 is MDHEN and CDR2 SYDVKM. CDR3 sequence reads: CASNPGGPASAEKLFF. Combining the CDR3 with reference TRBV28 and TRBJ1-4 gives the whole variable domain DVKVTQSSRYLVKRTGEKVFLECVQDMDHENMFWYRQDPGLGLRLIYFSYDVKMKEKGDIPEGYSVSREKKERFSLILESASTNQTSMYLCASNPGGPASAEKLFFGSGTQLSVL.

The V gene is TRBV27, the J gene TRBJ2-7; TCRdb gives TRBD1 as the D gene, but with no DNA this cannot be confirmed. There are 14 residues in the CDR3. Germline CDR1 reads MNHEY; CDR2 reads SMNVEV (reference sequence). The CDR3 reads CASSAGQLTYEQYF.

The chain is built from TRBV5-1 and TRBJ1-1. From germline, CDR1 is SGHRS and CDR2 YFSETQ. This CDR3 has 15 residues. CDR3 sequence: CASSPRTEMNTEAFF.

V usage is TRBV28 and J usage is TRBJ2-6; TCRdb outputs TRBD1, but without DNA this stays unchecked. The length of the CDR3 is 16 residues. CDR1 MDHEN and CDR2 SYDVKM come from the germline V gene. The CDR3 sequence is CASSPGTPSGANVLTF.

The rearrangement uses TRBV12-3 or TRBV12-4 and TRBJ2-2; TCRdb's D call, TRBD1, is unchecked because there is no DNA. The CDR3 extends over 16 amino acids. CDR3 sequence: CASAGTGGTNTGELFF.

J is TRBJ2-5 and V is TRBV7-6; TCRdb gives TRBD1 as the D gene, but with no DNA this cannot be confirmed. This CDR3 is built from 14 residues. The germline gives CDR1 SGHVS, CDR2 FNYEAQ. CDR3 amino acids: CASSLGQYQETQYF.